This T cell receptor beta chain is drawn from a study of control samples from healthy donors and cancer patients. Only in-frame clones appear in the TCRdb table, and some are missing; sequencing was by immunoSEQ multiplex PCR. The profile shows around 30,000 clones, about 94% of them singletons. CDR1 is SGHDT, CDR2 YYEEEE, per germline. CDR3 length: 15 amino acids. The ends were cut back, 6 bases at V and 4 bases at J, with 16 bases in the middle. What was sequenced was PBMCs. The chain couples TRBV5-6 to TRBJ2-2; a possible D gene is TRBD1 (6 bases). The TCR was taken from a man in his forties with colorectal cancer. The CDR3 region is CASTLVQGPTGELFF. Here the CDR3 DNA reads TGTGCCAGCACGCTCGTCCAGGGGCCCACCGGGGAGCTGTTTTTT.